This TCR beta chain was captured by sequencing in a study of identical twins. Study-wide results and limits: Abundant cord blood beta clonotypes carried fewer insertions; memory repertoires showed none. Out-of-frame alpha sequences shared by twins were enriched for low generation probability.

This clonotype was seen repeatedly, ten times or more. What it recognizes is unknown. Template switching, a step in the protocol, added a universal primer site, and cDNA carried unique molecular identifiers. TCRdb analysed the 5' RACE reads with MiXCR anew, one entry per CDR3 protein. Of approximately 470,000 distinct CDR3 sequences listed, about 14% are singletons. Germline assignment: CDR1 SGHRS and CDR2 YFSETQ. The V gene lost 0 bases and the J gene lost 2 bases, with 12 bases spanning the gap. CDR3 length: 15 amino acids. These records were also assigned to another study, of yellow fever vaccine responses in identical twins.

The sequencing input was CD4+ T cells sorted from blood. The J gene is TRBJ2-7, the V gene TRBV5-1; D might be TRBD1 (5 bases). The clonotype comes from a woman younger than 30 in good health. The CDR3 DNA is TGCGCCAGCAGCTTGGCCGTTGGACAACCCTACGAGCAGTACTTC. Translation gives CASSLAVGQPYEQYF.